The T cell receptor (beta chain) under discussion was sequenced for a study of T-cell reconstitution after alpha-beta-depleted transplantation in children. This clonotype showed up many times. The V gene end was trimmed by 8 bases and the J gene end by 4 bases; junction bases not matched to a gene: 6. The length of the CDR3 is 15 residues. In germline, CDR1 is MDHEN, CDR2 SYDVKM. Library preparation (for TCRbeta) was performed with unique molecular identifiers. A single record per CDR3 protein comes from TCRdb applying MiXCR to the PCR reads. Counted here are about 110,000 distinct CDR3 sequences, about a tenth occurring once; the ten biggest clones make up around 8.5%.

The chain combines TRBV28 with TRBJ2-6; TRBD1 agrees at 9 bases. The TCR comes from a human donor who donated a stem cell graft to a child with acute lymphoblastic leukemia. This specimen consisted of PBMCs from the stem cell graft donor, obtained from the stem cell graft. As DNA, the CDR3 is TGTGCCAGCCGGACAGGGGCGTCAGGGGCCAACGTCCTGACTTTC. It specifies CASRTGASGANVLTF.